This TCR beta chain was obtained from a study of cytomegalovirus exposure and HLA in healthy donors. Study-wide results and limits: For TCR beta chains, V- and J-gene trimming was later linked to a missense DCLRE1C variant. A later analysis reportedly identified an Asian-associated ancestry cluster as carrying fewer N-insertions than the approximately 670-donor mean.

From germline, CDR1 is SGHNT and CDR2 YENEEA. This CDR3 contains 17 residues. The ends were cut back, 5 bases at V and 4 bases at J, with 24 bases in the middle. The PCR made use of 60 Vbeta and 13 Jbeta primers. Profiling relied on immunoSEQ multiplex PCR, and the TCRdb table lists in-frame clones only, not all of them. The table has under 120,000 clones, roughly 70% seen once. Remarks on this clone: Its specificity is not known.

The TCR comes from a man between 40 and 49 years old in good health and CMV-seropositive. The sequenced material came from PBMCs. The chain combines TRBV11-3 with TRBJ2-7, with D possibly TRBD1 on 7 matching bases. The CDR3 region has the DNA TGTGCCAGCAGCCCATCGCGACAGGGACTCTCCGTATACGAGCAGTACGTC. Its translation is CASSPSRQGLSVYEQYV.